This T cell receptor beta chain was retrieved from a study of T-cell reconstitution after alpha-beta-depleted transplantation in children. Regarding the study as a whole: T-cell counts and diversity at one year following transplant were attributed mainly to newly produced T cells. Some patients showed high day-60 TCRbeta diversity, which derived from surviving recipient T cells and thymic progenitors.

Germline CDR1 and CDR2: SEHNR and FQNEAQ (reference sequence). This CDR3 is built from 15 residues. V lost 3 bases to trimming and J lost 3 bases, with 14 bases between them. This clonotype was observed a few times. The antigen is undetermined. Unique molecular identifiers were incorporated into the prepared TCRbeta library. In TCRdb, the PCR reads were re-called with MiXCR into one record per CDR3 protein. The sample contains around 190,000 distinct CDR3 sequences, roughly 7% of which appear only once. Source: PBMCs, taken before TCRalphabeta/CD19-depleted stem cell transplant. The rearrangement uses TRBV7-9 and TRBJ2-5; D gene unclear. This receptor was taken from a boy aged 2 to 10 with acute lymphoblastic leukemia, due to receive a stem cell transplant. CDR3 protein: CASSLTLGTEETQYF. DNA for the CDR3: TGTGCCAGCAGCTTGACCCTGGGCACGGAAGAGACCCAGTACTTC.